A single sample gave rise to the 16 T cell receptor beta chains below, sequenced in a study of Ad26.COV2.S vaccination and SARS-CoV-2 variants. The sample's treatment: 15 to 20 received Ad26.COV2.S at low or high dose, single or two shots; a few received placebo; per-sample allocation not given. Repertoires come from day 63 after the first vaccine or placebo injection. This table comes from immunoSEQ multiplex PCR, and its TCRdb copy is limited to in-frame clones, with some not included. The sample contains under 550,000 clones, around 90% of which appear only once. Specimen: peripheral blood, collected in a trial of Ad26.COV2.S vaccine versus placebo. The receptor set was obtained from a person between 18 and 60 years old who received the Ad26.COV2.S COVID-19 vaccine or a placebo.

This sequence joins TRBV29-1 and TRBJ2-1, with D possibly TRBD1 on 6 matching bases. Trimming took 6 bases from V and 6 from J, leaving 18 bases between them. There are 14 residues in the CDR3. Germline V gives CDR1 SQVTM, CDR2 ANQGSEA. This CDR3 is CSVDRGSLSNEQFF. Here the CDR3 DNA reads TGCAGCGTCGATAGGGGGTCCTTAAGCAATGAGCAGTTCTTC.

The genes are TRBV19 and TRBJ2-2; a possible D gene is TRBD2 (6 bases). The V gene lost 3 bases and the J gene lost 10 bases, with 21 bases spanning the gap. Germline assignment: CDR1 LNHDA and CDR2 SQIVND (reference sequence). The CDR3 totals 16 residues. The CDR3 here is CASSIHSFVGGLELFF. Here the CDR3 DNA reads TGTGCCAGTAGTATCCATTCCTTCGTGGGAGGCCTGGAGCTGTTTTTT. Together with reference TRBV19 and TRBJ2-2, the CDR3 gives the full variable domain: DGGITQSPKYLFRKEGQNVTLSCEQNLNHDAMYWYRQDPGQGLRLIYYSQIVNDFQKGDIAEGYSVSREKKESFPLTVTSAQKNPTAFYLCASSIHSFVGGLELFFGEGSRLTVL.

This rearrangement joins TRBV11-2 to TRBJ2-5, with D unclear. This CDR3 is built from 14 residues. Germline values: CDR1 SGHAT, CDR2 FQNNGV. V was cut by 1 base and J by 5 bases, with 11 bases left in between. Here the CDR3 reads CASSLVSVWETQYF. CDR3 DNA sequence: TGTGCCAGCAGCTTAGTGTCTGTGTGGGAGACCCAGTACTTC.

J is TRBJ2-1 and V is TRBV14, with no clear D. Germline CDR1 reads SGHDN; CDR2 reads FVKESK. With 0 bases removed from V and 1 base from J, the gap between germline ends came to 13 bases. The CDR3 sequence is 17 residues long. The CDR3 sequence is CASSQDRPMASYNEQFF. CDR3 DNA: TGTGCCAGCAGCCAAGATCGCCCCATGGCGTCCTACAATGAGCAGTTCTTC.

This clone has just one count. This chain uses TRBV5-1 with TRBJ2-1, with 11 bases aligning to TRBD2. V shed 2 bases and J 2 bases; nucleotides not matched to a gene: 3. Per germline, CDR1 SGHRS and CDR2 YFSETQ. This CDR3 has 16 amino acids. In DNA form, the CDR3 reads TGCGCCAGCAGCTTTCTGGGACTAGCGGCCTACAATGAGCAGTTCTTC. Protein sequence: CASSFLGLAAYNEQFF. Together with reference TRBV5-1 and TRBJ2-1, the CDR3 gives the full variable domain: KAGVTQTPRYLIKTRGQQVTLSCSPISGHRSVSWYQQTPGQGLQFLFEYFSETQRNKGNFPGRFSGRQFSNSRSEMNVSTLELGDSALYLCASSFLGLAAYNEQFFGPGTRLTVL.

J is TRBJ1-4 and V is TRBV18; no clear D gene. The CDR3 loop spans 17 amino acids. Germline loops: CDR1 KGHSH, CDR2 LQKENI. V lost 3 bases to trimming and J lost 3 bases, with 17 bases between them. The CDR3 DNA reads TGTGCCAGCTCACCCCTCCCGGGCAGTCAGTCTAATGAAAAACTGTTTTTT. The encoded protein is CASSPLPGSQSNEKLFF.

The rearrangement joins TRBV28 to TRBJ2-5; perhaps TRBD2 as D (6 bases). The CDR3 is 12 amino acids. V shed 3 bases and J shed 10 bases, with 12 bases lying between them. CDR1 and CDR2 (germline): MDHEN, SYDVKM. This CDR3 is CASSFLGRLQYF. Here the CDR3 DNA reads TGTGCCAGCAGTTTCCTGGGGAGGCTCCAGTACTTC.

The V gene is TRBV10-3, the J gene TRBJ2-5; possible D gene TRBD2, 5 bases. Germline V gene sequence: CDR1 ENHRY, CDR2 SYGVKD. V lost 2 bases, J lost 3 bases, and 10 bases lay in between. There are 14 residues in the CDR3. The CDR3 sequence: CAISETTLEETQYF. The CDR3 coding sequence is TGTGCCATCAGTGAGACTACACTAGAAGAGACCCAGTACTTC.

The V and J genes are TRBV15 and TRBJ2-3; 10 bases fit TRBD2. Trimming at V came to 1 base and at J to 1 base, leaving 8 bases not matched to a gene. CDR3 length equals 18 residues. The germline V gene has CDR1 LNHNV and CDR2 YYDKDF (reference sequence). CDR3 bases: TGTGCCACCAGCAGAGGGGTAAGCGGGAGGGCCCGCACAGATACGCAGTATTTT. It codes for CATSRGVSGRARTDTQYF.

This clone showed up just a few times. The chain joins TRBV9 to TRBJ1-1; no clear D. Germline-derived CDR1 and CDR2 are SGDLS and YYNGEE. This CDR3 has 13 residues. The V gene lost 2 bases and the J gene lost 7 bases, with 12 bases spanning the gap. For the CDR3, the DNA is TGTGCCAGCAGCGTTTCGGCGGCCCATGAAGCTTTCTTT. Protein product: CASSVSAAHEAFF.

The rearrangement joins TRBV6-5 to TRBJ1-6; no definite D call. V lost 10 bases, J lost 7 bases, and 5 bases lay in between. CDR3 size: 10 residues. CDR1 is MNHEY and CDR2 is SVGAGI in the germline V gene. The CDR3 bases are TGTGCCACCCCAAATTCACCCCTCCACTTT. Protein: CATPNSPLHF.

Turning to this clone: This sample also contains other DNA sequences that code for the same CDR3. The chain combines TRBV19 with TRBJ2-3; the D is unclear. The length of the CDR3 is 11 residues. Germline CDR1 LNHDA, CDR2 SQIVND (reference sequence). The germline V and J ends were trimmed by 5 bases and 6 bases, with 6 bases remaining between them. CDR3 region: CASSLRDTQYF. DNA of the CDR3: TGTGCCAGTAGTTTGCGGGATACGCAGTATTTT.

J is TRBJ1-1 and V is TRBV13; D may be TRBD1 (5 bases). Trimming pared 6 bases from V and 0 bases from J, leaving 17 bases between. CDR3 length equals 16 residues. The V gene's germline CDR1 is PRHDT and CDR2 FYEKMQ (reference sequence). CDR3 DNA: TGTGCCAGCAGTTTAACGTACAGGCCGATGAACACTGAAGCTTTCTTT. Protein product: CASSLTYRPMNTEAFF.

This chain uses TRBV19 with TRBJ2-2; D is perhaps TRBD1 or TRBD2 (6 bases each). The V end was cut by 7 bases, the J end by 4 bases, with 10 bases between. The CDR3 totals 13 residues. Germline V CDR1 and CDR2: LNHDA, SQIVND (reference sequence). The CDR3 DNA is TGTGCCAGTAACGGGGGCGGCACCGGGGAGCTGTTTTTT. Its protein product is CASNGGGTGELFF.

The chain uses TRBV28 and TRBJ2-5, with TRBD2 identical over 7 bases. CDR1 and CDR2 (germline): MDHEN, SYDVKM. V trimming: 4 bases; J trimming: 4 bases; junction bases outside the gene matches: 12. This CDR3 spans 16 amino acids. Here the CDR3 reads CASSSGTTRYGETQYF. CDR3 DNA: TGTGCCAGCAGTTCTGGGACTACGAGGTACGGAGAGACCCAGTACTTC.

The chain has TRBV18 and TRBJ2-5, with D possibly matching TRBD2 (6 bases). This CDR3 is 15 amino acids long. V was trimmed by 6 bases and J by 1 base, leaving 15 bases between them. Germline V gene data show CDR1 as KGHSH and CDR2 as LQKENI. CDR3 DNA: TGTGCCAGCTCTCCTAGGGGAGGTGGCCAAGAGACCCAGTACTTC. Amino acids: CASSPRGGGQETQYF.